These T cell receptor beta chains were read from a single sample in a study of T cell changes during pregnancy in multiple sclerosis. Data came from immunoSEQ multiplex PCR; TCRdb stores just in-frame clones and leaves some out. The sample has 20,000 to 25,000 clones, approximately 92% seen once. The sequenced sample was CD8+ T cells from peripheral blood mononuclear cells, obtained in the third trimester of pregnancy. All receptors come from a female donor with multiple sclerosis, enrolled in a pregnancy study. Each CDR3 is given with its conserved first and last residue. Each record gives: clone size, J gene, D gene, V gene, CDR3 protein, CDR3 DNA. A D gene is named only where the DNA matches it firmly. Expanded clones are given a class, and other clones once, few, many or no size at all.

clone size: medium-sized
J gene: TRBJ1-1
D gene: NA
V gene: TRBV5-1
CDR3 protein: CASSSGTENTEAFF
CDR3 DNA: TGCGCCAGCAGTTCCGGGACTGAGAACACTGAAGCTTTCTTT

clone size: NA
J gene: TRBJ1-3
D gene: TRBD1
V gene: TRBV9
CDR3 protein: CASSVGTGSGNTIYF
CDR3 DNA: TGTGCCAGCAGCGTAGGGACAGGGTCTGGAAACACCATATATTTT

clone size: NA
J gene: TRBJ2-6
D gene: NA
V gene: TRBV27
CDR3 protein: CASSTGRGVGVLTF
CDR3 DNA: TGTGCCAGCAGTACAGGGAGGGGGGTCGGCGTCCTGACTTTC

clone size: NA
J gene: TRBJ1-1
D gene: NA
V gene: TRBV20-1
CDR3 protein: CSIGVNTEAFF
CDR3 DNA: TGCAGTATAGGGGTGAACACTGAAGCTTTCTTT

clone size: NA
J gene: TRBJ1-2
D gene: TRBD1
V gene: TRBV9
CDR3 protein: CASSQDSGGPYGYTF
CDR3 DNA: TGTGCCAGCAGCCAAGACTCAGGGGGCCCCTATGGCTACACCTTC

clone size: NA
J gene: TRBJ2-5
D gene: TRBD2
V gene: TRBV9
CDR3 protein: CASSATSGGEETQYF
CDR3 DNA: TGTGCCAGCAGCGCCACTAGCGGGGGGGAAGAGACCCAGTACTTC

clone size: NA
J gene: TRBJ2-1
D gene: TRBD2
V gene: TRBV19
CDR3 protein: CASHPNQREGRYNEQFF
CDR3 DNA: TGTGCCAGCCACCCAAACCAGCGGGAGGGCCGCTACAATGAGCAGTTCTTC

clone size: once
J gene: TRBJ1-1
D gene: TRBD1
V gene: TRBV13
CDR3 protein: CASSVIGQGAFTEAFF
CDR3 DNA: TGTGCCAGCAGCGTAATCGGACAGGGGGCATTCACTGAAGCTTTCTTT

clone size: NA
J gene: TRBJ1-2
D gene: NA
V gene: TRBV12-5
CDR3 protein: CASGLGGEGYTF
CDR3 DNA: TGTGCTAGTGGTTTAGGCGGAGAGGGCTACACCTTC

clone size: NA
J gene: TRBJ2-7
D gene: NA
V gene: TRBV2
CDR3 protein: CASSAIPGSGDEQYF
CDR3 DNA: TGTGCCAGCAGTGCAATACCGGGGTCAGGTGACGAGCAGTACTTC

clone size: NA
J gene: TRBJ2-2
D gene: TRBD2
V gene: TRBV27
CDR3 protein: CASSLLAGVYGELFF
CDR3 DNA: TGTGCCAGCAGTTTACTAGCGGGGGTCTACGGGGAGCTGTTTTTT

clone size: NA
J gene: TRBJ2-7
D gene: TRBD2
V gene: TRBV19
CDR3 protein: CASSLTSGEAYEQYF
CDR3 DNA: TGTGCCAGTAGTCTGACTAGCGGGGAGGCCTACGAGCAGTACTTC

clone size: NA
J gene: TRBJ1-5
D gene: NA
V gene: TRBV7-9
CDR3 protein: CASSLTYSNQPQHF
CDR3 DNA: TGTGCCAGCAGCTTGACTTACAGCAATCAGCCCCAGCATTTT

clone size: NA
J gene: TRBJ1-1
D gene: TRBD1
V gene: TRBV9
CDR3 protein: CASSARGAKTEAFF
CDR3 DNA: TGTGCCAGCAGCGCCAGGGGGGCTAAGACTGAAGCTTTCTTT

clone size: NA
J gene: TRBJ1-1
D gene: NA
V gene: TRBV5-4
CDR3 protein: CASSYGQTEAFF
CDR3 DNA: TGTGCCAGCAGCTACGGACAGACTGAAGCTTTCTTT

clone size: NA
J gene: TRBJ1-1
D gene: NA
V gene: TRBV29-1
CDR3 protein: CSVEGSYPHTEAFF
CDR3 DNA: TGCAGCGTTGAAGGCAGTTATCCTCACACTGAAGCTTTCTTT

clone size: NA
J gene: TRBJ2-7
D gene: NA
V gene: TRBV4-2
CDR3 protein: CASSQDGSQGPYEQYF
CDR3 DNA: TGTGCCAGCAGCCAAGATGGCTCACAGGGCCCCTACGAGCAGTACTTC

clone size: NA
J gene: TRBJ2-1
D gene: TRBD2
V gene: TRBV5-4
CDR3 protein: CASSLGLAGVDEQFF
CDR3 DNA: TGTGCCAGCAGCTTGGGACTAGCGGGAGTCGATGAGCAGTTCTTC

clone size: NA
J gene: TRBJ2-5
D gene: TRBD1
V gene: TRBV19
CDR3 protein: CASSNGQGALRETQYF
CDR3 DNA: TGTGCCAGTAGTAACGGACAGGGGGCATTAAGGGAGACCCAGTACTTC

clone size: NA
J gene: TRBJ1-1
D gene: NA
V gene: TRBV12-2
CDR3 protein: CASRLARKLEAFF
CDR3 DNA: TGTGCAAGTCGCTTAGCGCGAAAGCTTGAAGCTTTCTTT

clone size: NA
J gene: TRBJ1-2
D gene: NA
V gene: TRBV4-3
CDR3 protein: CASSQVGSNYGYTF
CDR3 DNA: TGCGCCAGCAGCCAAGTCGGGTCTAACTATGGCTACACCTTC

clone size: NA
J gene: TRBJ1-2
D gene: TRBD1
V gene: TRBV15
CDR3 protein: CATSSHPETGLMGGYTF
CDR3 DNA: TGTGCCACCAGCAGCCACCCCGAGACAGGGCTAATGGGTGGCTACACCTTC

clone size: NA
J gene: TRBJ1-5
D gene: NA
V gene: TRBV28
CDR3 protein: CASSLRTVGQPQHF
CDR3 DNA: TGTGCCAGCAGTTTACGGACAGTGGGTCAGCCCCAGCATTTT

clone size: NA
J gene: TRBJ2-7
D gene: TRBD2
V gene: TRBV27
CDR3 protein: CASTPTSGSSEQYF
CDR3 DNA: TGTGCCAGCACTCCGACTAGCGGGAGCAGCGAGCAGTACTTC

clone size: NA
J gene: TRBJ2-1
D gene: TRBD2
V gene: TRBV4-3
CDR3 protein: CASSQDSTSGGAGNEQFF
CDR3 DNA: TGCGCCAGCAGCCAAGATTCGACTAGCGGGGGGGCTGGGAATGAGCAGTTCTTC

clone size: NA
J gene: TRBJ1-1
D gene: NA
V gene: TRBV14
CDR3 protein: CASSPFIRLDRDTEAFF
CDR3 DNA: TGTGCCAGCAGCCCGTTTATCCGGCTCGACCGGGACACTGAAGCTTTCTTT

clone size: NA
J gene: TRBJ1-4
D gene: TRBD1
V gene: TRBV11-1
CDR3 protein: CASSNPRGLNEKLFF
CDR3 DNA: TGTGCCAGCAGCAACCCCAGGGGGCTCAATGAAAAACTGTTTTTT

clone size: NA
J gene: TRBJ1-3
D gene: NA
V gene: TRBV2
CDR3 protein: CAMSLYSGNTIYF
CDR3 DNA: TGTGCCATGAGTCTGTACTCTGGAAACACCATATATTTT

clone size: NA
J gene: TRBJ2-5
D gene: TRBD1
V gene: TRBV2
CDR3 protein: CASSKPQGQGPQETQYF
CDR3 DNA: TGTGCCAGCAGTAAACCTCAGGGACAGGGGCCACAAGAGACCCAGTACTTC

clone size: once
J gene: TRBJ2-1
D gene: TRBD2
V gene: TRBV7-3
CDR3 protein: CASSLMAGEYNEQFF
CDR3 DNA: TGTGCCAGCAGCTTAATGGCGGGAGAGTACAATGAGCAGTTCTTC

clone size: NA
J gene: TRBJ1-1
D gene: NA
V gene: TRBV15
CDR3 protein: CATSSRQSNTEAFF
CDR3 DNA: TGTGCCACCAGCAGCCGACAGAGCAACACTGAAGCTTTCTTT

clone size: NA
J gene: TRBJ1-6
D gene: NA
V gene: TRBV7-3
CDR3 protein: CASSLRGPGGINSPLHF
CDR3 DNA: TGTGCCAGCAGCTTAAGGGGCCCAGGAGGGATTAATTCACCCCTCCACTTT

clone size: NA
J gene: TRBJ2-4
D gene: TRBD2
V gene: TRBV28
CDR3 protein: CASSLSSGGAQYF
CDR3 DNA: TGTGCCAGCAGTTTATCTAGCGGAGGGGCTCAGTACTTC

clone size: NA
J gene: TRBJ2-7
D gene: NA
V gene: TRBV7-8
CDR3 protein: CASSLGGNSYEQYF
CDR3 DNA: TGTGCCAGCAGCTTAGGTGGCAACTCCTACGAGCAGTACTTC

clone size: NA
J gene: TRBJ2-7
D gene: NA
V gene: TRBV29-1
CDR3 protein: CSVVDGTYEQYF
CDR3 DNA: TGCAGCGTTGTAGACGGGACCTACGAGCAGTACTTC

clone size: NA
J gene: TRBJ1-5
D gene: NA
V gene: TRBV5-8
CDR3 protein: CASSLGLNQPQHF
CDR3 DNA: TGTGCCAGCAGCTTAGGACTCAATCAGCCCCAGCATTTT

clone size: NA
J gene: TRBJ2-5
D gene: TRBD1
V gene: TRBV4-1
CDR3 protein: CASSQDRTGGQETQYF
CDR3 DNA: TGCGCCAGCAGCCAAGACCGAACAGGGGGCCAAGAGACCCAGTACTTC

clone size: NA
J gene: TRBJ2-7
D gene: NA
V gene: TRBV7-9
CDR3 protein: CASTGGYEQYF
CDR3 DNA: TGTGCCAGCACCGGGGGATACGAGCAGTACTTC

clone size: NA
J gene: TRBJ2-7
D gene: TRBD1
V gene: TRBV7-9
CDR3 protein: CASSSRGQGWYEQYF
CDR3 DNA: TGTGCCAGCAGTTCTCGGGGACAGGGGTGGTACGAGCAGTACTTC